What follows is one T cell receptor (beta chain) and its context. Its antigen is unknown. V gave up 8 bases and J gave up 4 bases, with 11 bases separating them. There are 12 residues in the CDR3. The germline gives CDR1 MNHEY, CDR2 SMNVEV (reference sequence). This entry is derived from a study of long-term antiretroviral therapy in people with HIV. Whole-study findings and limits: The clones with expansion before ART were dominant in the repertoire at all time points.

Sequencing relied on immunoSEQ assay v3.0, run at survey level. TCRdb's copy holds only in-frame clones and misses some; the assay was immunoSEQ multiplex PCR. The sample holds around 25,000 clones, around 84% seen once. This material consisted of unsorted PBMCs, taken 4.4 years after starting antiretroviral therapy. The V and J genes are TRBV27 and TRBJ1-1; no definite D call. This clonotype was sampled from a man aged 25 to 40 with HIV. CDR3 bases: TGTGCCAGCGGGTATACACCCACTGAAGCTTTCTTT. Its translation is CASGYTPTEAFF.